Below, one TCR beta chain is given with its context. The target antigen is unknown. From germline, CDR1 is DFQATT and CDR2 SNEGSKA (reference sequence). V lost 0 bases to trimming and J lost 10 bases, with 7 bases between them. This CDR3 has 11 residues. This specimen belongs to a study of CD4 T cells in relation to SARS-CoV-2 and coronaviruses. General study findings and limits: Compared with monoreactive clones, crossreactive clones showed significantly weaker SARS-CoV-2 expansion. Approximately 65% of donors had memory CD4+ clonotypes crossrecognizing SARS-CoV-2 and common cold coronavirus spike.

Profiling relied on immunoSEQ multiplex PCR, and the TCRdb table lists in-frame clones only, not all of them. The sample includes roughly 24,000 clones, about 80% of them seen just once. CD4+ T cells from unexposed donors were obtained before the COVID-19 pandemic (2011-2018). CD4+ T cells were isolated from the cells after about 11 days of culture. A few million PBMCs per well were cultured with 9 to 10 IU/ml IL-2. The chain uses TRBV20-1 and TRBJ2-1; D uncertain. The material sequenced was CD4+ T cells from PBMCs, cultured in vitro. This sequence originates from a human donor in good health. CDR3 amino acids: CSARDPEEQFF. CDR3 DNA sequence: TGCAGTGCTAGAGATCCGGAGGAGCAGTTCTTC.